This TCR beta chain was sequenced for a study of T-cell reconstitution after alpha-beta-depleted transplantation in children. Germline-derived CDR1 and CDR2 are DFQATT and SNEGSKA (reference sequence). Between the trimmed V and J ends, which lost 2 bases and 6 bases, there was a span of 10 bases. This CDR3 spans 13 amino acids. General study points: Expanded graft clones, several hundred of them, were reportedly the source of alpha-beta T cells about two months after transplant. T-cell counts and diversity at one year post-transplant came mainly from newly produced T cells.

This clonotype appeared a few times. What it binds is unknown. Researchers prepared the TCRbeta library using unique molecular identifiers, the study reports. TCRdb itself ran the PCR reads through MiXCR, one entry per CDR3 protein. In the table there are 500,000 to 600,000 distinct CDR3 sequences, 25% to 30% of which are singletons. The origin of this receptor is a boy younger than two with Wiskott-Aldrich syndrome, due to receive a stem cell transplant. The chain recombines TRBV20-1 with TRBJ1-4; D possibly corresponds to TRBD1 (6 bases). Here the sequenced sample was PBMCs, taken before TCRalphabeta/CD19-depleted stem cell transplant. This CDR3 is CSARLHRDEKLFF. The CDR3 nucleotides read TGCAGTGCTAGACTTCACAGGGATGAAAAACTGTTTTTT.